Each of the 12 T cell receptor beta chains below was sequenced from the same sample in a study of T cells in Graves' hyperthyroidism and ophthalmopathy. The CDR3 regions of TCR beta were amplified from RNA transcripts. When the TCR CDR3 underwent first-round RT-PCR, the HTBI primer set was used. Each CDR3 protein is one row after TCRdb ran MiXCR on the multiplex PCR reads. The sample shows 600,000 to 900,000 distinct CDR3 sequences, less than 20% of them seen only once. Input material: blood. These receptors all come from a young man with Graves' hyperthyroidism.

This clonotype has only a few counts. This chain joins TRBV12-3 or TRBV12-4 and TRBJ2-1; 7 bases are a match to TRBD2. The CDR3 has 15 residues. The V gene end was trimmed by 6 bases and the J gene end by 9 bases; junction bases not matched to a gene: 14. For the CDR3, the DNA is TGTGCCAGCAGCCGGCGGGAGTCTGGTGGTTTTGAGCAGTTCTTC. This gives the protein CASSRRESGGFEQFF.

In its sample, this clonotype was seen many times. V and J are TRBV11-2 and TRBJ1-2; unclear D gene. From germline, CDR1 is SGHAT and CDR2 FQNNGV. The CDR3 covers 13 residues. The V end lost 3 bases, the J end lost 4 bases, and 9 bases lay between the germline ends. CDR3: CASSFASGYGYTF. DNA of the CDR3: TGTGCCAGCAGCTTTGCGAGTGGCTATGGCTACACCTTC. The whole variable domain, remainder taken from reference TRBV11-2 and TRBJ1-2, is EAGVAQSPRYKIIEKRQSVAFWCNPISGHATLYWYQQILGQGPKLLIQFQNNGVVDDSQLPKDRFSAERLKGVDSTLKIQPAKLEDSAVYLCASSFASGYGYTFGSGTRLTVV.

This clonotype was counted at least ten times. The rearrangement uses TRBV30 and TRBJ2-7; possible D gene TRBD2, 6 bases. The CDR3 totals 14 residues. V lost 4 bases, J lost 2 bases, and 15 bases lay in between. Per the germline V gene, CDR1 is GTSNPN and CDR2 is SVGIG (reference sequence). CDR3 DNA: TGTGCCTGGAACCTTGGGACTGTCGCCTACGAGCAGTACTTC. Translating gives CAWNLGTVAYEQYF.

This clonotype was picked up many times. This sequence joins TRBV7-9 and TRBJ1-1; a possible D gene is TRBD1 (6 bases). The CDR3 totals 16 residues. The germline V gene encodes CDR1 SEHNR and CDR2 FQNEAQ (reference sequence). The V and J ends lost 2 bases and 1 base respectively, with 14 bases between them. CDR3 DNA sequence: TGTGCCAGCAGCTTACCGGGGTTGACAGGGAACACTGAAGCTTTCTTT. Its translation: CASSLPGLTGNTEAFF.

The chain recombines TRBV7-2 with TRBJ1-2; possibly TRBD1 for D (5 bases). The CDR3 spans 14 residues. The germline V gene encodes CDR1 SGHTA and CDR2 FQGNSA. Between the trimmed V and J ends, which lost 1 base and 4 bases, there was a span of 10 bases. This CDR3 is CASSLGGAAYGYTF. The CDR3 nucleotides read TGTGCCAGCAGCTTAGGGGGCGCGGCCTATGGCTACACCTTC.

This clonotype was observed a handful of times. Sequence at one end of the junction differs from germline and may be a read error. The rearrangement uses TRBV5-1 and TRBJ1-4; 8 bases match TRBD1. This CDR3 has 19 residues. Germline V gene lookup returns CDR1 SGHRS and CDR2 YFSETQ. CDR3 DNA sequence: TGCGCCAGTAGCTTGGGAGGACAGGGAGGTGGCGCAGATAATGAAAAACTGTTTTTT. Translating gives CASSLGGQGGGADNEKLFF.

A few counts support this clonotype. In DNA, the CDR3 is TGTGCCTCCCGACAGGGGGGTTCTGGGGCCAACGTCCTGACTTTC. Translation gives CASRQGGSGANVLTF. The chain is built from TRBV10-3 and TRBJ2-6; 9 bases agree with TRBD1. The CDR3 contains 15 residues. With 11 bases clipped from V and 1 base from J, the junction kept 6 bases outside the gene matches. CDR1 is ENHRY, CDR2 SYGVKD, per germline.

This clonotype turned up a few times. CDR3: CATSDPNGGNTIYF. The DNA for the CDR3 is TGTGCCACCAGTGACCCAAATGGGGGAAACACCATATATTTT. The gene calls are TRBV24-1 and TRBJ1-3; D uncertain. V was trimmed by 4 bases and J by 4 bases, leaving 10 bases between them. The germline V gene has CDR1 KGHDR and CDR2 SFDVKD. The CDR3 has 14 amino acids.

The chain combines TRBV6-2 or TRBV6-3 with TRBJ2-3, with 8 positions matching TRBD2. Germline V gene data show CDR1 as MNHEY and CDR2 as SVGEGT. The junction had 17 bases not matched to a gene; V was cut back by 5 bases and J by 7 bases. The CDR3 covers 17 residues. CDR3 sequence (DNA): TGTGCCAGCAGTACCGACCTGACTAGCGCGGAGGGGTATACGCAGTATTTT. It specifies CASSTDLTSAEGYTQYF.

The chain employs TRBV2 and TRBJ1-6; possibly TRBD1 for D (5 bases). This CDR3 region has 20 residues. Germline values: CDR1 SNHLY, CDR2 FYNNEI. Trimming cost V 6 bases and J 4 bases, with 28 bases left between them. The CDR3 coding sequence is TGTGCCAGCAGGACAGATGTAGGTCCAGCCAGCGACCCATATAATTCACCCCTCCACTTT. Translating it yields CASRTDVGPASDPYNSPLHF. The full variable domain, with the rest looked up from reference TRBV2 and TRBJ1-6, is EPEVTQTPSHQVTQMGQEVILRCVPISNHLYFYWYRQILGQKVEFLVSFYNNEISEKSEIFDDQFSVERPDGSNFTLKIRSTKLEDSAMYFCASRTDVGPASDPYNSPLHFGNGTRLTVT.

The chain couples TRBV20-1 to TRBJ2-2; D perhaps matches TRBD2 (6 bases). This CDR3 has 15 amino acids. Trimming removed 6 bases from V and 5 bases from J, with 19 bases in between. Germline CDR1 reads DFQATT; CDR2 reads SNEGSKA (reference sequence). CDR3 amino acids: CSAPDPGAHTGELFF. CDR3 nucleotides: TGCAGTGCCCCCGACCCGGGAGCACATACCGGGGAGCTGTTTTTT.

Comments on this clonotype: This sequence may be a read error, since a much larger clone differs from it by one base. J is TRBJ1-2 and V is TRBV2; no reliable D call. This CDR3 is built from 13 residues. The germline V and J ends were trimmed by 1 base and 2 bases, with 5 bases remaining between them. The germline V gene has CDR1 SNHLY and CDR2 FYNNEI. This chain's CDR3 is CASSEGPNYGYTF. CDR3 nucleotide sequence: TGTGCCAGCAGTGAAGGACCGAACTATGGCTACACCTTC.